This T cell receptor beta chain stems from a study of T cell responses to AZD1222 COVID-19 vaccine. Points from the study as a whole: White British people made up most donors, females outnumbered males, and clonal diversity was possibly underestimated. Once two AZD1222 doses were given, Spike-specific TCR breadth and depth went up. CD4 TCRs linked to vaccination spanned spike, dominating at 160-218 and 743-854.

The CDR3 extends over 13 amino acids. Trimming removed 1 base from V and 5 bases from J; junction bases left unmatched: 1. The germline V gene encodes CDR1 LGHNA and CDR2 YSLEER. Generated by immunoSEQ multiplex PCR, the TCRdb table keeps only in-frame clones and is missing some. This repertoire comprises about 140,000 clones; its ten largest clones make up 2% to 2.5%. Of note for this clone: The target antigen is unknown.

This sequence was found in an adult in good health. The sequenced sample was peripheral blood. The rearrangement uses TRBV4-3 and TRBJ1-2; 7 bases match TRBD1. CDR3 in DNA: TGCGCCAGCAGCCAAGCAGGGGGGTATGGCTACACCTTC. Translated: CASSQAGGYGYTF.